This T cell receptor (beta chain) emerged from a study of T cell responses to AZD1222 COVID-19 vaccine. The CDR3 contains 15 residues. V gave up 8 bases and J gave up 4 bases; unmatched junction bases: 12. Germline CDR1 is MDHEN and CDR2 is SYDVKM. Produced via immunoSEQ multiplex PCR; TCRdb's table is partial and in-frame only. The sample consists of 150,000 to 190,000 clones, around 86% of them appearing once. This chain connects TRBV28 to TRBJ1-2; 8 bases are shared with TRBD1. This clonotype was obtained from an adult who received the AZD1222 COVID-19 vaccine. The sequencing here drew on peripheral blood, taken 28 days after the second AZD1222 dose. CDR3 nucleotide sequence: TGTGCCAGCCTATTTGGGGCAGGGGGCGGCTATGGCTACACCTTC. Translated: CASLFGAGGGYGYTF.